Sequencing of this T cell receptor (beta chain) was carried out in a study of T cells in Graves' hyperthyroidism and ophthalmopathy. Overall study results and limits: Expanded thyroid clonotypes (above 0.001) were mostly also found in blood.

This clonotype has a handful of counts. Its antigen is as yet unknown. CDR1 SEHNR and CDR2 FQNEAQ come from the germline V gene (reference sequence). Trimming shortened V by 5 bases and J by 0 bases, and 13 bases separated the two germline ends. The CDR3 is 15 amino acids. Amplified TCR beta CDR3 regions derived from RNA transcripts. During a first-round RT-PCR of the TCR CDR3, the HTBI primer set was used. Via MiXCR, TCRdb re-called the multiplex PCR reads, giving one row per CDR3 protein. The table has 300,000 to 450,000 distinct CDR3 sequences, roughly 25% seen once. The sequenced sample consisted of blood. J is TRBJ1-1 and V is TRBV7-9; TRBD1 might be the D (6 bases). This TCR derives from a man between 50 and 59 years old with Graves' hyperthyroidism. The CDR3 nucleotides read TGTGCCAGCAGCGAACAAACAGGGTTGAACACTGAAGCTTTCTTT. This encodes CASSEQTGLNTEAFF. Based on the CDR3 plus reference TRBV7-9 and TRBJ1-1, the full variable domain is DTGVSQNPRHKITKRGQNVTFRCDPISEHNRLYWYRQTLGQGPEFLTYFQNEAQLEKSRLLSDRFSAERPKGSFSTLEIQRTEQGDSAMYLCASSEQTGLNTEAFFGQGTRLTVV.